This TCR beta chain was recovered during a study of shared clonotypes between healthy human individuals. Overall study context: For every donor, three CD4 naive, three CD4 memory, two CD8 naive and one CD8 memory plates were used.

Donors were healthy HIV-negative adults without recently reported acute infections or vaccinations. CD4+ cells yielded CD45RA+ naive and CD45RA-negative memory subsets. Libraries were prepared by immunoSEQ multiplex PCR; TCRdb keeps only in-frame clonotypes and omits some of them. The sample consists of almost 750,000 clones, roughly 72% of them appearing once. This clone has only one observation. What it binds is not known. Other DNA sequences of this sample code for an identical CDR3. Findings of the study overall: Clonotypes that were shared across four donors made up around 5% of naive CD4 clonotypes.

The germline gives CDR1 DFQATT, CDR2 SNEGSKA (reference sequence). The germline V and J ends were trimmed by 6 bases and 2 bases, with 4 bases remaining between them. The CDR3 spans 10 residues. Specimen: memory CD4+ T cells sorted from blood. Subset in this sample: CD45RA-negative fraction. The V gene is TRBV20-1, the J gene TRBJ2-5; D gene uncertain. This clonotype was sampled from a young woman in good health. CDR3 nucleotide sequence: TGCAGTGCCCTTCAAGAGACCCAGTACTTC. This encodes CSALQETQYF.